These 16 T cell receptor beta chains originate from one sample sequenced in a study of human T cells and chemical hapten exposure. The sample's time point: patch test 3, about 24 weeks after DPC sensitization. Sample treatment: therapeutic diphenylcyclopropenone sensitization with weekly scalp DPC. A single record per CDR3 protein comes from TCRdb applying MiXCR to the RACE reads. Counted here are 95,000 to 150,000 distinct CDR3 sequences, approximately 10% occurring once; the ten biggest clones make up approximately 2.5%. The specimen comprised whole blood, sampled in connection with sensitization to the hapten diphenylcyclopropenone (DPC). The receptors were gathered from a woman between 50 and 59 years old with alopecia areata. Some clones in this sample may be carry-over from other donors' samples.

The chain has TRBV7-6 and TRBJ1-1, with D perhaps TRBD1 (5 bases). The germline CDR1 and CDR2 sequences are SGHVS and FNYEAQ. The CDR3 consists of 14 residues. Trimming took 5 bases from V and 3 from J, leaving 13 bases between them. The CDR3, as DNA: TGTGCCAGCAGCCAAACGGTCAGGGACACTGAAGCTTTCTTT. Protein product: CASSQTVRDTEAFF. Supplemented by reference TRBV7-6 and TRBJ1-1, the full variable domain reads GAGVSQSPRYKVTKRGQDVALRCDPISGHVSLYWYRQALGQGPEFLTYFNYEAQQDKSGLPNDRFSAERPEGSISTLTIQRTEQRDSAMYRCASSQTVRDTEAFFGQGTRLTVV.

This clonotype appeared a few times. CDR3 protein: CASSLRQGFNTEAFF. The CDR3 DNA reads as TGTGCCAGCAGTTTACGGCAGGGGTTTAACACTGAAGCTTTCTTT. The chain couples TRBV12-3 or TRBV12-4 to TRBJ1-1; tentative D call: TRBD1 (6 bases). CDR3 length: 15 residues. Trimming removed 2 bases at V and 2 bases at J, with 12 bases between.

This clonotype was detected only a few times. The V gene is TRBV29-1, the J gene TRBJ1-1; possibly TRBD1 for D (5 bases). Trimming removed 8 bases from V and 0 bases from J, with 19 bases in between. The germline V gene encodes CDR1 SQVTM and CDR2 ANQGSEA. CDR3 size: 15 residues. The CDR3 sequence: CSHKNRQPMNTEAFF. The DNA of the CDR3 is TGCAGCCACAAGAACAGGCAACCCATGAACACTGAAGCTTTCTTT. Drawing the rest from reference TRBV29-1 and TRBJ1-1, the complete variable domain is SAVISQKPSRDICQRGTSLTIQCQVDSQVTMMFWYRQQPGQSLTLIATANQGSEATYESGFVIDKFPISRPNLTFSTLTVSNMSPEDSSIYLCSHKNRQPMNTEAFFGQGTRLTVV.

This clonotype came up many times. J is TRBJ1-2 and V is TRBV18; 9 bases agree with TRBD1. The CDR3 contains 17 residues. Trimming removed 0 bases from V and 4 bases from J; junction bases left unmatched: 9. The V gene's germline CDR1 is KGHSH and CDR2 LQKENI. CDR3 nucleotide sequence: TGTGCCAGCTCACCACCGAGACAGGGGGAGGAGGGCTATGGCTACACCTTC. Translated, it gives CASSPPRQGEEGYGYTF.

This clonotype was seen repeatedly, ten times or more. This chain connects TRBV20-1 to TRBJ1-2, with 9 bases aligning to TRBD1. Trimming cost V 0 bases and J 7 bases; bases outside gene matches: 9. The V gene's germline CDR1 is DFQATT and CDR2 SNEGSKA (reference sequence). The CDR3 length is 15 residues. CDR3 nucleotides: TGCAGTGCTAGAGATAGAAAGGGGACAGGGCGTGGCTACACCTTC. It encodes CSARDRKGTGRGYTF.

The V and J genes are TRBV7-9 and TRBJ2-2; D not certain. V gave up 2 bases and J gave up 1 base, with 20 bases separating them. Germline V gives CDR1 SEHNR, CDR2 FQNEAQ (reference sequence). The CDR3 covers 19 residues. The CDR3 loop reads CASSLSRSFRLGNTGELFF. For the CDR3, the DNA is TGTGCCAGCAGCTTATCGCGGTCATTTAGACTGGGGAACACCGGGGAGCTGTTTTTT. The whole variable domain, filled in from reference TRBV7-9 and TRBJ2-2, reads DTGVSQNPRHKITKRGQNVTFRCDPISEHNRLYWYRQTLGQGPEFLTYFQNEAQLEKSRLLSDRFSAERPKGSFSTLEIQRTEQGDSAMYLCASSLSRSFRLGNTGELFFGEGSRLTVL.

The rearrangement links TRBV7-8 to TRBJ1-5; no reliable D call. Trimming left V 6 bases short and J 1 base short, with 13 bases between. CDR3 size: 15 residues. Germline CDR1 SGHVS, CDR2 FQNEAQ. The CDR3 sequence is CASRRRRESNQPQHF. The CDR3 DNA is TGTGCCAGCAGACGGAGGAGGGAAAGCAATCAGCCCCAGCATTTT.

At least ten counts were recorded for this clonotype. This chain links TRBV12-3 or TRBV12-4 with TRBJ2-3; weak D call: TRBD1 (6 bases). Trimming took 3 bases from V and 4 from J, leaving 8 bases between them. The CDR3 extends over 13 amino acids. The CDR3 DNA sequence: TGTGCCAGCAGTTTGGGGGCAGCAGATACGCAGTATTTT. Amino acid sequence: CASSLGAADTQYF.

The chain is built from TRBV14 and TRBJ1-1; TRBD1 is a possible D gene (5 bases). The germline gives CDR1 SGHDN, CDR2 FVKESK. V lost 4 bases and J 4 bases, leaving 10 bases between the germline ends. The CDR3 runs 13 residues. CDR3 coding DNA: TGTGCCAGCAGCCCGTACAGGCGCACTGAAGCTTTCTTT. Its protein is CASSPYRRTEAFF.

This chain joins TRBV20-1 and TRBJ2-2, with 11 bases identical to TRBD2. The J segment lost 6 bases and the V segment lost 4 bases, leaving 1 base of the junction unmatched. In germline, CDR1 is DFQATT, CDR2 SNEGSKA (reference sequence). The CDR3 runs to 13 residues. CDR3 amino acids: CSAIAGGAGELFF. In DNA, the CDR3 is TGCAGTGCTATAGCGGGAGGGGCCGGGGAGCTGTTTTTT.

This clonotype has just a few counts. The chain employs TRBV7-2 and TRBJ2-4; D gene unclear. The germline V and J ends were trimmed by 5 bases and 8 bases, with 10 bases remaining between them. The CDR3 has 12 amino acids. In germline, CDR1 is SGHTA, CDR2 FQGNSA. The CDR3 spells CASSKDLDIQYF. The CDR3 DNA follows: TGTGCCAGCAGCAAAGATCTGGACATTCAGTACTTC.

A word on this clonotype: The junction differs from germline at one of its ends, possibly a read error. CDR3: CASSLRGPQIGF. The CDR3 coding sequence is TGTGCCAGCAGCTTGAGGGGGCCCCAAATAGGCTTC. This chain joins TRBV5-7 and TRBJ2-4, with TRBD1 matching over 7 bases. TRBV5-7 is identified as an open reading frame with a role that is uncertain. CDR3 length: 12 amino acids.

The chain carries TRBV28 and TRBJ2-3, with D possibly being TRBD1 (6 bases). This CDR3 contains 13 residues. Germline V gene data show CDR1 as MDHEN and CDR2 as SYDVKM. Trimming stripped 10 bases from V and 1 base from J, with 12 bases between. Here the CDR3 reads CANRRQGTDTQYF. CDR3 coding DNA: TGTGCCAACCGTCGACAGGGCACAGATACGCAGTATTTT.

V usage is TRBV6-5 and J usage is TRBJ2-1; TRBD2 aligns across 7 bases. Germline assignment: CDR1 MNHEY and CDR2 SVGAGI. J gave up 7 bases and V 4 bases, and 7 bases lay outside the gene matches. This CDR3 is 14 amino acids long. CDR3 DNA: TGTGCCAGCAGTTCCGGTCCCGGGAGGAATGAGCAGTTCTTC. This encodes CASSSGPGRNEQFF.

This clonotype was seen repeatedly, ten times or more. This chain connects TRBV20-1 to TRBJ2-7, with 11 bases aligning to TRBD2. The CDR3 length is 17 residues. The junction had 12 bases not matched to a gene; V was cut back by 5 bases and J by 0 bases. Looked up from germline, CDR1 is DFQATT and CDR2 is SNEGSKA (reference sequence). CDR3 protein: CSAAIPRLAGSSYEQYF. The CDR3 DNA sequence: TGCAGTGCTGCCATTCCCCGACTAGCGGGAAGCTCCTACGAGCAGTACTTC.

This clonotype was found many times. The chain is built from TRBV7-6 and TRBJ1-5; D not resolved. Germline V gives CDR1 SGHVS, CDR2 FNYEAQ. CDR3 length: 15 amino acids. V was clipped by 5 bases and J by 0 bases, with 11 bases between them. The CDR3 loop reads CASSPRRYSNQPQHF. The CDR3, as DNA: TGTGCCAGCAGCCCTCGAAGATATAGCAATCAGCCCCAGCATTTT.